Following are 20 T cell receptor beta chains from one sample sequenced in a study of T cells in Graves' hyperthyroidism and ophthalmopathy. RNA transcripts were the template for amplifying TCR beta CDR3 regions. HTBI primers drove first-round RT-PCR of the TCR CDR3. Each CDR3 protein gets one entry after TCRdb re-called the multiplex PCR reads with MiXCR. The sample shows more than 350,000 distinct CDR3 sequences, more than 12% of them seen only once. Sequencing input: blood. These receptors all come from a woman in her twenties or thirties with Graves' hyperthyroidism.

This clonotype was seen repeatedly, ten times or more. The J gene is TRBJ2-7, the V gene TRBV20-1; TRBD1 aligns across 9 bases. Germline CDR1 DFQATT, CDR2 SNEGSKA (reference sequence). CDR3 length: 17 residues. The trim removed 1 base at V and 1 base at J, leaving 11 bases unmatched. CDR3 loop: CSARVGAGQGVSYEQYF. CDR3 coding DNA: TGCAGTGCTAGAGTAGGGGCGGGACAGGGCGTTTCCTACGAGCAGTACTTC.

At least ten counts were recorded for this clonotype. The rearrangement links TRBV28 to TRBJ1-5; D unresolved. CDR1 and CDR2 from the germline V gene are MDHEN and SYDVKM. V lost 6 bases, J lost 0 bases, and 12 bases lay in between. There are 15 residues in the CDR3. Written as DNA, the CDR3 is TGTGCCAGCAGGGCGACGGAGTATAGCAATCAGCCCCAGCATTTT. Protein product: CASRATEYSNQPQHF.

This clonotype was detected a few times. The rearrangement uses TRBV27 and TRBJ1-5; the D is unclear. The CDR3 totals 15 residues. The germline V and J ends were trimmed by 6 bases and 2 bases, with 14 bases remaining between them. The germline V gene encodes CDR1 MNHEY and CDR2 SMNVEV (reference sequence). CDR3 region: CASRSLAIGNQPQHF. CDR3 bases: TGTGCCAGCAGATCTTTGGCCATTGGCAATCAGCCCCAGCATTTT.

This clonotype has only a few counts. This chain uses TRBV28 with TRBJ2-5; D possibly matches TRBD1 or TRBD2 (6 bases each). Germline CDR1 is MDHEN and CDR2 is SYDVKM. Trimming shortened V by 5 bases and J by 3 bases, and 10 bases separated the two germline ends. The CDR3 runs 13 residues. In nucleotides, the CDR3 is TGTGCCAGCAGTCCCGGGGGCAAAGAGACCCAGTACTTC. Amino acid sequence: CASSPGGKETQYF.

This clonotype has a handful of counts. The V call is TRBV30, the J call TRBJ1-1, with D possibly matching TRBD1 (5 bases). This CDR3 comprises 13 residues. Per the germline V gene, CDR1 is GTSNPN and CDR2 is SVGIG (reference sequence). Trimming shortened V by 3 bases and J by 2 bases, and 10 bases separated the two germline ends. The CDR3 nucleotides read TGTGCCTGGAGGGGGGGTCTCAACACTGAAGCTTTCTTT. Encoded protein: CAWRGGLNTEAFF. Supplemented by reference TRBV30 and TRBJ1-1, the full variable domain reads SQTIHQWPATLVQPVGSPLSLECTVEGTSNPNLYWYRQAAGRGLQLLFYSVGIGQISSEVPQNLSASRPQDRQFILSSKKLLLSDSGFYLCAWRGGLNTEAFFGQGTRLTVV.

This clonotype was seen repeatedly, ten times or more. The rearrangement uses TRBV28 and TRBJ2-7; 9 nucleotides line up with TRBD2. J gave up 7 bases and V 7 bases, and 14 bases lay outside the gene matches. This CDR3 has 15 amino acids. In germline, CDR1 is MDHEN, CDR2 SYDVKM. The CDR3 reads CASMPSGAKWGEQYF. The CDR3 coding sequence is TGTGCCAGCATGCCTAGCGGGGCCAAATGGGGGGAGCAGTACTTC.

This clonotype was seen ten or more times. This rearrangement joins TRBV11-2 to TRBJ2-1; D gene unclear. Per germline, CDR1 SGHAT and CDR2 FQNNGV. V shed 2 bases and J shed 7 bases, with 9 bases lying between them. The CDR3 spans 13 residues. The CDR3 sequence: CASSLSSANEQFF. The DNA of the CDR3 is TGTGCCAGCAGCTTATCTTCTGCGAATGAGCAGTTCTTC.

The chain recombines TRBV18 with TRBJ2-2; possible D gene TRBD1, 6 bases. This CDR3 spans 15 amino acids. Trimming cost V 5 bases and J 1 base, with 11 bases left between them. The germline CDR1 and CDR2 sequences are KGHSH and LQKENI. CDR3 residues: CASSSRDKNTGELFF. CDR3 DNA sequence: TGTGCCAGCTCATCACGGGACAAGAACACCGGGGAGCTGTTTTTT.

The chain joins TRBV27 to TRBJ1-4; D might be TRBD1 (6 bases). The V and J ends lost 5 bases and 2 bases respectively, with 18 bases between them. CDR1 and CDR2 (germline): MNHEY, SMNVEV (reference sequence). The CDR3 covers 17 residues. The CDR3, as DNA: TGTGCCAGCAGTCTCGCAAAGGGGGTCAGGACTAATGAAAAACTGTTTTTT. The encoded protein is CASSLAKGVRTNEKLFF.

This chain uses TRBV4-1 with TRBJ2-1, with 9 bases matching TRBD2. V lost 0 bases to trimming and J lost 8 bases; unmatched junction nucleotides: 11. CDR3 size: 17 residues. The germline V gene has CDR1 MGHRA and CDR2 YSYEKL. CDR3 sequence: CASSQDRSGLAFDEQFF. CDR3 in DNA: TGCGCCAGCAGCCAAGACCGGTCAGGACTAGCGTTCGATGAGCAGTTCTTC.

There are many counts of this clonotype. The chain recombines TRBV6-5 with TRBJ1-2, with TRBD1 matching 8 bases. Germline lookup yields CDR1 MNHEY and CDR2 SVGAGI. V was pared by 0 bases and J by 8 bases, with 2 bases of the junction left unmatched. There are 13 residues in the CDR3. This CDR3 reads CASSYSGQGGYTF. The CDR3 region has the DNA TGTGCCAGCAGTTACTCCGGACAGGGCGGCTACACCTTC.

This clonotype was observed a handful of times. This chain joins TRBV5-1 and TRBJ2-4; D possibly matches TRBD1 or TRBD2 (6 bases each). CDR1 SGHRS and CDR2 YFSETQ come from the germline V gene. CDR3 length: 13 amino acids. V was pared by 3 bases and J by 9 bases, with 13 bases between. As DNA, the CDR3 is TGCGCCAGCAGCTCGGAGGGGGTTAGCATTCAGTACTTC. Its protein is CASSSEGVSIQYF.

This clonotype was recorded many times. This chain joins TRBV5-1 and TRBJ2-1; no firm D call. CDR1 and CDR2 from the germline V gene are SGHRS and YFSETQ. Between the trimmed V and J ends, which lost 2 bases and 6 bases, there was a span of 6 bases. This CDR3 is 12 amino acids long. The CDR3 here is CASSFSGNEQFF. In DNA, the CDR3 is TGCGCCAGCAGCTTCTCAGGCAATGAGCAGTTCTTC. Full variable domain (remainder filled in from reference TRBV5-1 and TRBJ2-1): KAGVTQTPRYLIKTRGQQVTLSCSPISGHRSVSWYQQTPGQGLQFLFEYFSETQRNKGNFPGRFSGRQFSNSRSEMNVSTLELGDSALYLCASSFSGNEQFFGPGTRLTVL.

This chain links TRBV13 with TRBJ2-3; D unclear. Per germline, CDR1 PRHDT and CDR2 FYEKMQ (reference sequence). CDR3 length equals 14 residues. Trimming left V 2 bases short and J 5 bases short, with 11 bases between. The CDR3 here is CASSLKVSVDTQYF. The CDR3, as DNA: TGTGCCAGCAGCTTAAAGGTGTCCGTAGATACGCAGTATTTT.

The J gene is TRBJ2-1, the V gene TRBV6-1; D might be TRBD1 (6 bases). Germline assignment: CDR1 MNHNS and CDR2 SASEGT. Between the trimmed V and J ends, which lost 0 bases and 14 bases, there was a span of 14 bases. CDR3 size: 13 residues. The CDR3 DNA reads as TGTGCCAGCAGTGAAGCACGAACAGGGTCCAAGTTCTTC. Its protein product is CASSEARTGSKFF.

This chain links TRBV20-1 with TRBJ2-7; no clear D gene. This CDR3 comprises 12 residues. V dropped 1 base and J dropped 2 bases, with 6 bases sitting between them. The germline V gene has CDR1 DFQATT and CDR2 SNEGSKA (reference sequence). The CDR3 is CSARGSTYEQYF. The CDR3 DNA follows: TGCAGTGCTAGAGGCAGTACCTACGAGCAGTACTTC.

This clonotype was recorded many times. The CDR3, as DNA: TGTGCCAGCAGCCCCTTTGGCGCCGGTAAAGAGACCCAGTACTTC. It yields the protein CASSPFGAGKETQYF. The V gene is TRBV28, the J gene TRBJ2-5; no reliable D call. The CDR3 length is 15 residues. The V and J ends lost 6 bases and 3 bases respectively, with 17 bases between them. Germline values: CDR1 MDHEN, CDR2 SYDVKM.

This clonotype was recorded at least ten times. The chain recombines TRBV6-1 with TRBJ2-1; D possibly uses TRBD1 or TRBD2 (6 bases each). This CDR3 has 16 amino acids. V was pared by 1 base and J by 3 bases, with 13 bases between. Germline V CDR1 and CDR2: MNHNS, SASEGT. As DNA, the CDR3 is TGTGCCAGCAGTGAAGAGTTGGCGGGACACTACAATGAGCAGTTCTTC. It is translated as CASSEELAGHYNEQFF.

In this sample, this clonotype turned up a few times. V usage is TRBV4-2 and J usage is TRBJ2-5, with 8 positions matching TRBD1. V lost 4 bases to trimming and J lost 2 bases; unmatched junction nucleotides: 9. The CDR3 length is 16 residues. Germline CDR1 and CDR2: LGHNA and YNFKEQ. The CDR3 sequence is CASSPSGTGRQETQYF. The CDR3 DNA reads TGTGCCAGCAGCCCTTCCGGGACAGGACGGCAAGAGACCCAGTACTTC.

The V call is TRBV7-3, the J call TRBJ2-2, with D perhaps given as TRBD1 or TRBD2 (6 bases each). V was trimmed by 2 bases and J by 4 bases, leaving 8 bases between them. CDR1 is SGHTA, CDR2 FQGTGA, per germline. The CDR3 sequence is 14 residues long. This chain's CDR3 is CASSLGGRTGELFF. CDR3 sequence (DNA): TGTGCCAGCAGCTTAGGGGGGCGCACCGGGGAGCTGTTTTTT.